This passage covers 29 T cell receptor beta chains from one sample sequenced in a study of CD4 T cells in relation to SARS-CoV-2 and coronaviruses. Assay used: immunoSEQ multiplex PCR; TCRdb lists only in-frame clones, some missing. This table has some 65,000 clones, about nine tenths appearing once. Before the COVID-19 pandemic, during about 2011-2019, CD4+ T cells were taken from unexposed donors. Material for sequencing was memory CD4+ T cells from PBMCs. The receptors originated from a human donor in good health.

For the CDR3, the DNA is TGTGCCAGCAGCCGGGGAGGGCTGAACACCGGGGAGCTGTTTTTT. Translated: CASSRGGLNTGELFF. The V gene is TRBV7-3, the J gene TRBJ2-2, with 7 bases identical to TRBD2. V dropped 5 bases and J dropped 1; count of bases not matched to a gene: 4. Germline assignment: CDR1 SGHTA and CDR2 FQGTGA. The CDR3 covers 15 residues.

The chain couples TRBV9 to TRBJ2-2; D remains unclear. This CDR3 is built from 13 residues. V lost 0 bases and J 1 base, leaving 1 base between the germline ends. The germline CDR1 and CDR2 sequences are SGDLS and YYNGEE. This chain's CDR3 is CASSVGNTGELFF. In nucleotides, the CDR3 is TGTGCCAGCAGCGTAGGGAACACCGGGGAGCTGTTTTTT. Using reference TRBV9 and TRBJ2-2 for the parts outside the CDR3, the full variable domain is DSGVTQTPKHLITATGQRVTLRCSPRSGDLSVYWYQQSLDQGLQFLIQYYNGEERAKGNILERFSAQQFPDLHSELNLSSLELGDSALYFCASSVGNTGELFFGEGSRLTVL.

This clone was counted a few times. The chain combines TRBV19 with TRBJ1-2, with D unresolved. The CDR3 runs 14 residues. The germline V gene encodes CDR1 LNHDA and CDR2 SQIVND (reference sequence). The V and J ends lost 2 bases and 3 bases respectively, with 10 bases between them. CDR3 sequence: CASSITGGHYGYTF. Here the CDR3 DNA reads TGTGCCAGTAGTATAACGGGAGGCCACTATGGCTACACCTTC.

The rearrangement uses TRBV5-1 and TRBJ1-2; no firm D call. The CDR3 contains 13 residues. Germline CDR1 and CDR2: SGHRS and YFSETQ. V was clipped by 2 bases and J by 5 bases, with 10 bases between them. CDR3 in DNA: TGCGCCAGCAGCTTCCCGGGAGCTTATGGCTACACCTTC. This sequence encodes CASSFPGAYGYTF. The whole variable domain, remainder taken from reference TRBV5-1 and TRBJ1-2, is KAGVTQTPRYLIKTRGQQVTLSCSPISGHRSVSWYQQTPGQGLQFLFEYFSETQRNKGNFPGRFSGRQFSNSRSEMNVSTLELGDSALYLCASSFPGAYGYTFGSGTRLTVV.

The genes are TRBV11-2 and TRBJ1-6; D may be TRBD1 (6 bases). V was shortened by 4 bases and J by 8 bases, with 18 bases between the two germline ends. The CDR3 runs to 16 residues. Germline V gene sequence: CDR1 SGHAT, CDR2 FQNNGV. In DNA, the CDR3 is TGTGCCAGCAGCTCCCCTCCGGGCAGGGGTGATTCACCCCTCCACTTT. It translates to CASSSPPGRGDSPLHF. The whole variable domain, filled in from reference TRBV11-2 and TRBJ1-6, reads EAGVAQSPRYKIIEKRQSVAFWCNPISGHATLYWYQQILGQGPKLLIQFQNNGVVDDSQLPKDRFSAERLKGVDSTLKIQPAKLEDSAVYLCASSSPPGRGDSPLHFGNGTRLTVT.

The chain recombines TRBV7-3 with TRBJ2-7; TRBD2 matches at 7 bases. CDR1 is SGHTA and CDR2 is FQGTGA in the germline V gene. This CDR3 has 12 amino acids. V shed 5 bases and J 6 bases; nucleotides not matched to a gene: 4. The CDR3 is CASSGGGPEQYF. The CDR3 DNA is TGTGCCAGCAGCGGGGGGGGTCCCGAGCAGTACTTC. The variable domain in full, with the rest retrieved from reference TRBV7-3 and TRBJ2-7, is GAGVSQTPSNKVTEKGKYVELRCDPISGHTALYWYRQSLGQGPEFLIYFQGTGAADDSGLPNDRFFAVRPEGSVSTLKIQRTERGDSAVYLCASSGGGPEQYFGPGTRLTVT.

The V gene is TRBV2, the J gene TRBJ1-6; a possible D gene is TRBD1 (6 bases). Germline lookup yields CDR1 SNHLY and CDR2 FYNNEI. There are 15 residues in the CDR3. V dropped 4 bases and J dropped 3 bases, with 10 bases sitting between them. The CDR3 DNA reads TGTGCCAGCAGTGCGCGACAGGTCTATAATTCACCCCTCCACTTT. Amino acids: CASSARQVYNSPLHF.

This chain connects TRBV11-2 to TRBJ2-5; possible D gene TRBD2, 6 bases. This CDR3 is built from 14 residues. Between the trimmed V and J ends, which lost 2 bases and 1 base, there was a span of 8 bases. In germline, CDR1 is SGHAT, CDR2 FQNNGV. The CDR3 DNA is TGTGCCAGCAGCTTATCCGGGGGCCAAGAGACCCAGTACTTC. Translating it yields CASSLSGGQETQYF. Using reference TRBV11-2 and TRBJ2-5 for the parts outside the CDR3, the full variable domain is EAGVAQSPRYKIIEKRQSVAFWCNPISGHATLYWYQQILGQGPKLLIQFQNNGVVDDSQLPKDRFSAERLKGVDSTLKIQPAKLEDSAVYLCASSLSGGQETQYFGPGTRLLVL.

The chain combines TRBV5-1 with TRBJ1-2; TRBD1 aligns across 7 bases. This CDR3 contains 13 residues. V was pared by 4 bases and J by 3 bases, with 3 bases of the junction left unmatched. Germline V gives CDR1 SGHRS, CDR2 YFSETQ. CDR3 protein: CASSQGGDYGYTF. The CDR3 nucleotides are TGCGCCAGCAGCCAGGGGGGGGACTATGGCTACACCTTC.

This clone was counted a few times. The chain employs TRBV7-9 and TRBJ1-2; D ambiguous. This CDR3 is built from 12 residues. The germline V gene has CDR1 SEHNR and CDR2 FQNEAQ (reference sequence). V gave up 3 bases and J gave up 3 bases, with 5 bases separating them. CDR3 protein: CASSLGDYGYTF. The CDR3 coding sequence is TGTGCCAGCAGCTTGGGCGACTATGGCTACACCTTC.

The genes are TRBV19 and TRBJ1-1; TRBD1 is a possible D gene (6 bases). V was trimmed by 5 bases and J by 7 bases, leaving 20 bases between them. This CDR3 is 15 amino acids long. The germline CDR1 and CDR2 sequences are LNHDA and SQIVND (reference sequence). CDR3 DNA: TGTGCCAGTAGTCCGAAACGGGCAGGGGCTTTTGAAGCTTTCTTT. This translates into CASSPKRAGAFEAFF.

This clone was detected only once. The rearrangement joins TRBV12-3 or TRBV12-4 to TRBJ1-2, with 7 nucleotides matching TRBD1. The junction had 3 bases not matched to a gene; V was cut back by 5 bases and J by 3 bases. The CDR3 runs to 13 residues. CDR3 bases: TGTGCCAGCAGTCGGGGACAGTACTATGGCTACACCTTC. It translates to CASSRGQYYGYTF.

This rearrangement joins TRBV21-1 to TRBJ2-1; the table's D call, TRBD2, has no DNA check behind it. TRBV21-1 is a known pseudogene. This CDR3 spans 16 amino acids. CDR3 sequence reads: CASSALGLAADNEQFF. As DNA, the CDR3 is TGTGCCAGCAGCGCTCTGGGACTGGCCGCGGACAATGAGCAGTTCTTC.

The V gene is TRBV18, the J gene TRBJ2-2; weak D call: TRBD2 (5 bases). Trimming took off 0 bases at V and 1 base at J, with 6 bases between the two ends. Germline V gene data show CDR1 as KGHSH and CDR2 as LQKENI. CDR3 length: 15 amino acids. The CDR3 protein is CASSPPGRNTGELFF. DNA of the CDR3: TGTGCCAGCTCACCACCGGGGAGGAACACCGGGGAGCTGTTTTTT.

V gene TRBV5-1 combines with J gene TRBJ1-4; 9 bases line up with TRBD1. The junction had 11 bases not matched to a gene; V was cut back by 3 bases and J by 11 bases. The CDR3 totals 15 residues. Germline V lookup: CDR1 SGHRS, CDR2 YFSETQ. CDR3 loop: CASSSAGTGRGKLFF. The CDR3 DNA reads as TGCGCCAGCAGCTCGGCCGGGACAGGGAGGGGGAAACTGTTTTTT.

This rearrangement joins TRBV6-1 to TRBJ1-5; 8 bases match TRBD1. CDR1 is MNHNS, CDR2 SASEGT, per germline. The CDR3 extends over 13 amino acids. V lost 3 bases to trimming and J lost 5 bases; unmatched junction nucleotides: 0. Here the CDR3 reads CASSDRGHQPQHF. CDR3 nucleotide sequence: TGTGCCAGCAGTGACAGGGGGCATCAGCCCCAGCATTTT.

This chain connects TRBV11-3 to TRBJ2-3; possibly TRBD1 for D (6 bases). The V gene lost 2 bases and the J gene lost 2 bases, with 11 bases spanning the gap. Germline CDR1 reads SGHNT; CDR2 reads YENEEA. The CDR3 is made up of 15 amino acids. DNA of the CDR3: TGTGCCAGCAGCTTACGCACAGGGCTCACAGATACGCAGTATTTT. It encodes CASSLRTGLTDTQYF.

The chain is built from TRBV19 and TRBJ2-7; D is possibly TRBD1 (5 bases). Trimming pared 4 bases from V and 5 bases from J, leaving 12 bases between. Per germline, CDR1 LNHDA and CDR2 SQIVND (reference sequence). The CDR3 loop spans 13 amino acids. CDR3 coding DNA: TGTGCCAGTAGTAATCAGGGTATCCACGAGCAGTACTTC. Translation: CASSNQGIHEQYF.

This rearrangement joins TRBV24-1 to TRBJ2-1; D unclear. This CDR3 has 17 amino acids. V gave up 4 bases and J gave up 0 bases, with 15 bases separating them. The germline V gene has CDR1 KGHDR and CDR2 SFDVKD. The CDR3 coding sequence is TGTGCCACCAGTGACGCCCGAGCACTTTCCTCCTACAATGAGCAGTTCTTC. Translated: CATSDARALSSYNEQFF.

The chain recombines TRBV27 with TRBJ1-2; D is perhaps TRBD1 (6 bases). With 7 bases removed from V and 8 bases from J, the gap between germline ends came to 17 bases. CDR3 length: 13 amino acids. Germline assignment: CDR1 MNHEY and CDR2 SMNVEV (reference sequence). DNA of the CDR3: TGTGCCAGCAAAGCCAACAGGGATGGCGGCTACACCTTC. It yields the protein CASKANRDGGYTF.

The DNA for the CDR3 is TGTGCCAGTAGTAAGGGGACATACGCAACTAATGAAAAACTGTTTTTT. It specifies CASSKGTYATNEKLFF. The J gene is TRBJ1-4, the V gene TRBV19, with D possibly TRBD1 on 6 matching bases. Germline V lookup: CDR1 LNHDA, CDR2 SQIVND (reference sequence). Deletions cut 4 bases from V and 0 bases from J, with 12 bases between. This CDR3 is 16 amino acids long.

The genes are TRBV6-6 and TRBJ1-1; TRBD1 matches 7 bases. Germline CDR1 and CDR2: MNHNY and SVGAGI (reference sequence). The CDR3 has 15 amino acids. V lost 0 bases, J lost 1 base, and 2 bases stayed unmatched. The CDR3 sequence is CASSYSYRGNTEAFF. CDR3 nucleotides: TGTGCCAGCAGTTACTCGTACAGGGGGAACACTGAAGCTTTCTTT.

The gene calls are TRBV5-1 and TRBJ2-1; D not resolved. The CDR3 is 12 residues long. V shed 2 bases and J shed 7 bases, with 7 bases lying between them. Germline CDR1 reads SGHRS; CDR2 reads YFSETQ. In DNA form, the CDR3 reads TGCGCCAGCAGCTTTAACGATAATGAGCAGTTCTTC. Protein sequence: CASSFNDNEQFF.

The chain couples TRBV11-1 to TRBJ2-3; D ambiguous. V lost 2 bases and J 4 bases, leaving 10 bases between the germline ends. The germline V gene encodes CDR1 SGHAT and CDR2 FQDESV (reference sequence). The CDR3 is made up of 14 amino acids. Here the CDR3 DNA reads TGTGCCAGCAGCTTACACGACCTCTCAGATACGCAGTATTTT. Its protein product is CASSLHDLSDTQYF.

This chain links TRBV6-5 with TRBJ2-7; either TRBD1 or TRBD2 may supply D (5 bases each). The germline V gene encodes CDR1 MNHEY and CDR2 SVGAGI. The CDR3 is 16 amino acids. V was cut by 0 bases and J by 3 bases, with 15 bases left in between. The CDR3 region is CASSYSGVTANYEQYF. Written as DNA, the CDR3 is TGTGCCAGCAGTTACTCGGGGGTTACCGCTAACTACGAGCAGTACTTC.

This chain joins TRBV29-1 and TRBJ1-2; 8 nucleotides agree with TRBD1. The V gene's germline CDR1 is SQVTM and CDR2 ANQGSEA. The CDR3 has 12 amino acids. V lost 4 bases, J lost 7 bases, and 5 bases stayed unmatched. As DNA, the CDR3 is TGCAGCGTTGTAACGACAGGGGTTGGCTACACCTTC. Translating gives CSVVTTGVGYTF. Variable domain in full (rest from reference TRBV29-1 and TRBJ1-2): SAVISQKPSRDICQRGTSLTIQCQVDSQVTMMFWYRQQPGQSLTLIATANQGSEATYESGFVIDKFPISRPNLTFSTLTVSNMSPEDSSIYLCSVVTTGVGYTFGSGTRLTVV.

The chain combines TRBV29-1 with TRBJ1-1, with 7 nucleotides matching TRBD1. The length of the CDR3 is 11 residues. The V gene end was trimmed by 7 bases and the J gene end by 8 bases; junction bases not matched to a gene: 7. CDR1 is SQVTM, CDR2 ANQGSEA, per germline. CDR3 in amino acids: CSAGRGQEAFF. CDR3 nucleotide sequence: TGCAGCGCCGGTAGGGGGCAGGAAGCTTTCTTT. Full variable domain (outside the CDR3, taken from reference TRBV29-1 and TRBJ1-1): SAVISQKPSRDICQRGTSLTIQCQVDSQVTMMFWYRQQPGQSLTLIATANQGSEATYESGFVIDKFPISRPNLTFSTLTVSNMSPEDSSIYLCSAGRGQEAFFGQGTRLTVV.

V gene TRBV7-3 combines with J gene TRBJ2-5, with 7 bases identical to TRBD1. The ends lost 5 bases at V and 5 bases at J; junction bases unmatched: 11. Germline CDR1 and CDR2: SGHTA and FQGTGA. This CDR3 contains 15 residues. The CDR3 nucleotides are TGTGCCAGCAGCCCTCGGACAGGATCGGAGGAGACCCAGTACTTC. Protein: CASSPRTGSEETQYF.

Only a few counts were recorded for this clone. The V and J genes are TRBV29-1 and TRBJ2-1, with D possibly matching TRBD2 (5 bases). Germline-derived CDR1 and CDR2 are SQVTM and ANQGSEA. The length of the CDR3 is 14 residues. DNA for the CDR3: TGCAGTGCCGAACTAGTGATCTCCTACAATGAGCAGTTCTTC. It specifies CSAELVISYNEQFF.